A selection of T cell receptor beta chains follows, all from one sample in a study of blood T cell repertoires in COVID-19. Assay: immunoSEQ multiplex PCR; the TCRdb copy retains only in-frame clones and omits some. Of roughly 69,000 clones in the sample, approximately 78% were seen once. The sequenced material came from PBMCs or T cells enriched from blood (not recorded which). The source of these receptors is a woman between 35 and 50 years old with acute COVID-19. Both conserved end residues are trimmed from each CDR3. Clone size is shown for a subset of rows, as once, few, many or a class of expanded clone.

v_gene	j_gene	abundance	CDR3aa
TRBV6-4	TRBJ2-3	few	ASSEGGGADTQY
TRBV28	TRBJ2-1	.	ASIPWRDSYNEQF
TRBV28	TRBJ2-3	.	ASSFVSGSTDTQY
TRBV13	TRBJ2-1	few	ASSLLLAGEYNEQF
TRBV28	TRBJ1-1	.	ATARSMNTEAF
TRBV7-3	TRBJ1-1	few	ASSLGQGSNTEAF
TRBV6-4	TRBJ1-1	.	ASSVEGQGTEAF
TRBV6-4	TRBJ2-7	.	ASSSRDSGADEQY
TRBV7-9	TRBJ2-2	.	ASSLGSGSTGELF
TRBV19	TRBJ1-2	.	ASSAQGNYGYT
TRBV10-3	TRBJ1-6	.	AITTGSDSPLH
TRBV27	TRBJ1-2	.	ASSNRTPGQGGGYT
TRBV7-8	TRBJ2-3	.	ASSLARQGLRTDTQY
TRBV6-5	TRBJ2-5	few	ASRTDDTLQETQY
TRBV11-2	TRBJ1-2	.	ASSLVPTGLYGYT
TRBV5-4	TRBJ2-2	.	ASSPLAGEVGELF
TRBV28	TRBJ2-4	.	ASSPPPSGGRFQY
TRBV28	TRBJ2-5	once	ASSLTSGGGSVGETQY
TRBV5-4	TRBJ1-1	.	ASSPPGQRENTEAF
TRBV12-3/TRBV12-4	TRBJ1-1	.	ASSLQGGTEAF
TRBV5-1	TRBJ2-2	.	ASSGQSNTGELF
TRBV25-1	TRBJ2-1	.	ASLPGLASNEQF
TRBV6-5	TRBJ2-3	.	ASSYGQALLDTQY
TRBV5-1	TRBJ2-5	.	ASSLDLGIPKETQY
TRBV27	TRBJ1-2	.	ASSLSTGGNGYT
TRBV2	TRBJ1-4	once	ASSERTGGDEKLF
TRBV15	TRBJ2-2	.	ATSREGSRSNTGELF
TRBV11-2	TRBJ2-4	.	ASSSGNIQY